The rows below give T cell receptor beta chains drawn from one sample of a study of T cells after posttransplantation cyclophosphamide. Generated by immunoSEQ multiplex PCR, the TCRdb table keeps only in-frame clones and is missing some. The profile shows more than 60,000 clones, about 94% of them singletons. Sequencing used PBMCs. The origin of the receptors is a woman in her 30s in good health and a related stem cell transplant donor. The CDR3 runs from the conserved cysteine through the conserved F or W. The order of the fields is J gene, V gene, D gene, clone size, CDR3 DNA, CDR3 protein. A D gene is named only where the DNA matches it firmly. A row's size may be missing; if present it is once, few, many or a size class.

j_call: TRBJ1-4
v_call: TRBV2
d_call: -
clone_size: -
cdr3_nt: TGTGCCAGCAGTGAACAGGGGACTATCAATGAAAAACTGTTTTTT
cdr3_aa: CASSEQGTINEKLFF

j_call: TRBJ1-2
v_call: TRBV4-1
d_call: TRBD1
clone_size: -
cdr3_nt: TGCGCCAGCAGCCACGCAGTAAGGGGACAGGGACACTATGGCTACACCTTC
cdr3_aa: CASSHAVRGQGHYGYTF

j_call: TRBJ1-2
v_call: TRBV7-2
d_call: -
clone_size: -
cdr3_nt: TGTGCCAGCAGCTTAGGGGCACAAGGCTATGGCTACACCTTC
cdr3_aa: CASSLGAQGYGYTF

j_call: TRBJ1-6
v_call: TRBV5-6
d_call: TRBD1
clone_size: -
cdr3_nt: TGTGCCGGCGGCCAGGGGGCCACCTATAATTCACCCCTCCACTTT
cdr3_aa: CAGGQGATYNSPLHF

j_call: TRBJ2-5
v_call: TRBV30
d_call: -
clone_size: -
cdr3_nt: TGTGCCTGGAGCTACCAAGAGACCCAGTACTTC
cdr3_aa: CAWSYQETQYF

j_call: TRBJ2-6
v_call: TRBV2
d_call: -
clone_size: -
cdr3_nt: TGTGCCAGTGGGACCGGCGCCTCTGGGGCCAACGTCCTGACTTTC
cdr3_aa: CASGTGASGANVLTF

j_call: TRBJ2-7
v_call: TRBV7-2
d_call: -
clone_size: many
cdr3_nt: TGTGCCAGCAGCGAAGACAGTTCTACCTACGAGCAGTACTTC
cdr3_aa: CASSEDSSTYEQYF

j_call: TRBJ1-4
v_call: TRBV19
d_call: -
clone_size: -
cdr3_nt: TGTGCCAGTAGTCTCTCACCGGGGAATGGAAACGAAAAACTGTTTTTT
cdr3_aa: CASSLSPGNGNEKLFF

j_call: TRBJ1-2
v_call: TRBV7-9
d_call: -
clone_size: -
cdr3_nt: TGTGCCAGCAGCTTACCCCGATTTGATACAGGGTTCCATTCCTATGGCTACACCTTC
cdr3_aa: CASSLPRFDTGFHSYGYTF

j_call: TRBJ2-7
v_call: TRBV2
d_call: TRBD1
clone_size: -
cdr3_nt: TGTGCCAGCAGGGGGGACAGGGGTAACAGCGAGCAGTACTTC
cdr3_aa: CASRGDRGNSEQYF

j_call: TRBJ1-1
v_call: TRBV5-4
d_call: -
clone_size: -
cdr3_nt: TGTGCCAGCAGCTTGAATGGAGCAGGGTGGGGCACTGAAGCTTTCTTT
cdr3_aa: CASSLNGAGWGTEAFF

j_call: TRBJ2-7
v_call: TRBV2
d_call: -
clone_size: -
cdr3_nt: TGTGCCAGCAGTGCTTCCTACGAGCAGTACTTC
cdr3_aa: CASSASYEQYF

j_call: TRBJ2-1
v_call: TRBV11-2
d_call: -
clone_size: -
cdr3_nt: TGTGCCAGCAGCCTGGACTGGGACCGAGGTGAGCAGTTCTTC
cdr3_aa: CASSLDWDRGEQFF

j_call: TRBJ2-5
v_call: TRBV7-8
d_call: -
clone_size: -
cdr3_nt: TGTGCCAGCAGCAACATTATTGGACGTCAAGAGACCCAGTACTTC
cdr3_aa: CASSNIIGRQETQYF

j_call: TRBJ2-7
v_call: TRBV9
d_call: -
clone_size: -
cdr3_nt: TGTGCCAGCAGCCGTAATCCTGGGGACTCCTACGAGCAGTACTTC
cdr3_aa: CASSRNPGDSYEQYF

j_call: TRBJ1-2
v_call: TRBV5-1
d_call: -
clone_size: -
cdr3_nt: TGCGCCAGCAGCCGAAAGGACAGCTCTAACTATGGCTACACCTTC
cdr3_aa: CASSRKDSSNYGYTF